This TCR beta chain was sequenced in a study of T-cell reconstitution after alpha-beta-depleted transplantation in children. Study results and caveats: Some patients' high day-60 TCRbeta diversity was traced to surviving recipient T cells and thymic progenitors. Several hundred expanded graft clones reportedly gave rise to the alpha-beta T cells present about two months after transplant.

The CDR3 runs to 13 residues. V lost 2 bases, J lost 2 bases, and 3 bases stayed unmatched. CDR1 is DFQATT, CDR2 SNEGSKA, per germline (reference sequence). In regard to this clonotype: Its matching antigen is unknown.

Unique molecular identifiers were incorporated during preparation of the TCRbeta library. MiXCR was run by TCRdb on the PCR reads, yielding one entry per CDR3 protein. The table records 100,000 or so distinct CDR3 sequences, about 16% of them present only once. Sample: PBMCs, mostly from graft donor cells, taken 180 days after TCRalphabeta/CD19-depleted stem cell transplant. The sequence derives from a male patient under 10 years old who had a stem cell transplant for acute lymphoblastic leukemia, so the T cells may come from the graft donor. The rearrangement links TRBV20-1 to TRBJ2-7; 7 bases align to TRBD2. CDR3 in amino acids: CSARSGTTYEQYF. The CDR3 nucleotides read TGCAGTGCTAGATCCGGGACTACCTACGAGCAGTACTTC.